The 20 T cell receptor beta chains presented below share a single source sample, sequenced in a study of identifying expanded T cells in peripheral blood. The repertoire was sequenced with immunoSEQ multiplex PCR; TCRdb's copy has only in-frame clones and lacks some. This table has over 45,000 clones, about four fifths appearing once. Sample: blood. Receptors originate from a person between 18 and 75 years old in good health.

The chain is built from TRBV11-2 and TRBJ2-7, with D possibly being TRBD1 (6 bases). The CDR3 sequence is 14 residues long. Germline CDR1 SGHAT, CDR2 FQNNGV. V lost 2 bases and J 7 bases, leaving 15 bases between the germline ends. CDR3 nucleotides: TGTGCCAGCAGCTTAATGGACAGCGTGGGGGAGCAGTACTTC. The encoded protein is CASSLMDSVGEQYF.

The chain uses TRBV18 and TRBJ2-1, with 7 nucleotides matching TRBD2. This CDR3 comprises 16 residues. V lost 1 base and J lost 3; bases outside the gene matches: 6. Germline V gene sequence: CDR1 KGHSH, CDR2 LQKENI. The CDR3 region has the DNA TGTGCCAGCTCACCACGCGCGGGAGCGGGCTACAATGAGCAGTTCTTC. The encoded protein is CASSPRAGAGYNEQFF.

The J gene is TRBJ2-2, the V gene TRBV7-9; possibly TRBD2 for D (6 bases). CDR3 length equals 16 residues. Germline loops: CDR1 SEHNR, CDR2 FQNEAQ (reference sequence). The V end was cut by 1 base, the J end by 4 bases, with 13 bases between. The CDR3: CASSLDATRSTGELFF. The CDR3 nucleotides read TGTGCCAGCAGCTTAGATGCGACTAGGAGCACCGGGGAGCTGTTTTTT.

J is TRBJ2-5 and V is TRBV2; D is unclear. Trimming removed 1 base at V and 6 bases at J, with 15 bases between. Germline lookup yields CDR1 SNHLY and CDR2 FYNNEI. The CDR3 spans 15 residues. This CDR3 reads CASSEDPTRGQTQYF. Written as DNA, the CDR3 is TGTGCCAGCAGTGAAGACCCTACGCGCGGCCAGACCCAGTACTTC.

In nucleotides, the CDR3 is TGCGCCAGCAATGCGGGACAGGGGGGCAATCAGCCCCAGCATTTT. Protein sequence: CASNAGQGGNQPQHF. The V gene is TRBV10-2, the J gene TRBJ1-5, with 11 nucleotides matching TRBD1. The germline CDR1 and CDR2 sequences are WSHSY and SAAADI. The V segment lost 7 bases and the J segment 2 bases; nucleotides outside the gene matches: 4. The CDR3 is 15 residues long.

CDR3 coding DNA: TGCACCAGCAGCCAAGCGGGACTAGCGGGACTCGGTGGGGAGACCCAGTACTTC. Translation gives CTSSQAGLAGLGGETQYF. The rearrangement uses TRBV1 and TRBJ2-5; whether TRBD2, the table's D call, matches the DNA was not checked. TRBV1 is labeled a pseudogene. CDR3 length equals 18 residues.

The rearrangement uses TRBV4-3 and TRBJ2-1, with 8 nucleotides matching TRBD2. Germline CDR1 LGHNA, CDR2 YSLEER. The J segment lost 4 bases and the V segment lost 0 bases, leaving 11 bases of the junction unmatched. This CDR3 region has 18 residues. DNA of the CDR3: TGCGCCAGCAGCCAAGAACGGGGAAGCGGGAGCCCTTACAATGAGCAGTTCTTC. Residues: CASSQERGSGSPYNEQFF.

The chain recombines TRBV5-1 with TRBJ2-1; D gene ambiguous. The V end lost 5 bases, the J end lost 0 bases, and 6 bases lay between the germline ends. The germline V gene encodes CDR1 SGHRS and CDR2 YFSETQ. The CDR3 is made up of 13 amino acids. The CDR3 reads CASSEHSYNEQFF. CDR3 in DNA: TGCGCCAGCAGTGAGCACTCCTACAATGAGCAGTTCTTC. Supplemented by reference TRBV5-1 and TRBJ2-1, the full variable domain reads KAGVTQTPRYLIKTRGQQVTLSCSPISGHRSVSWYQQTPGQGLQFLFEYFSETQRNKGNFPGRFSGRQFSNSRSEMNVSTLELGDSALYLCASSEHSYNEQFFGPGTRLTVL.

The chain joins TRBV19 to TRBJ1-2; tentatively, D is TRBD1 (6 bases). The germline gives CDR1 LNHDA, CDR2 SQIVND (reference sequence). The CDR3 runs to 13 residues. V lost 7 bases to trimming and J lost 3 bases, with 12 bases between them. CDR3 loop: CASKAQGYYGYTF. CDR3 DNA sequence: TGTGCCAGTAAAGCTCAGGGGTACTATGGCTACACCTTC.

This clone was seen a few times. This chain links TRBV2 with TRBJ2-7; either TRBD1 or TRBD2 may fit D (5 bases each). V was clipped by 2 bases and J by 3 bases, with 11 bases between them. CDR3 size: 14 residues. Germline V CDR1 and CDR2: SNHLY, FYNNEI. The CDR3, as DNA: TGTGCCAGCAGTGAACTAGAGGGGTACTACGAGCAGTACTTC. The encoded protein is CASSELEGYYEQYF.

The chain joins TRBV10-2 to TRBJ2-7; D ambiguous. The CDR3 runs 11 residues. Germline values: CDR1 WSHSY, CDR2 SAAADI. Trimming removed 4 bases from V and 5 bases from J, with 6 bases in between. DNA for the CDR3: TGCGCCAGCAGTGCTCGGGACGAGCAGTACTTC. It encodes CASSARDEQYF.

This clone was counted a few times. The chain couples TRBV9 to TRBJ1-6; 9 nucleotides match TRBD1. Germline V gene sequence: CDR1 SGDLS, CDR2 YYNGEE. The CDR3 contains 20 residues. Trimming took 0 bases from V and 5 from J; bases not matched to a gene: 15. CDR3 loop: CASSVDSGQGVFSDNSPLHF. CDR3 nucleotides: TGTGCCAGCAGCGTAGACTCGGGACAGGGAGTATTCTCGGATAATTCACCCCTCCACTTT.

The chain recombines TRBV6-6 with TRBJ1-5; D may be TRBD1 (5 bases). Trimming took off 7 bases at V and 5 bases at J, with 12 bases between the two ends. Per the germline V gene, CDR1 is MNHNY and CDR2 is SVGAGI (reference sequence). This CDR3 has 13 amino acids. CDR3 coding DNA: TGTGCCAGCACCACAGGCACCCATCAGCCCCAGCATTTT. It encodes CASTTGTHQPQHF.

This sequence joins TRBV5-1 and TRBJ2-2, with a possible D match to TRBD1 (5 bases). CDR3 length: 16 residues. Trimming left V 0 bases short and J 3 bases short, with 12 bases between. From germline, CDR1 is SGHRS and CDR2 YFSETQ. CDR3 nucleotides: TGCGCCAGCAGCTTGGCAGGGATAGGGGACACCGGGGAGCTGTTTTTT. Its translation: CASSLAGIGDTGELFF.

CDR3 nucleotides: TGTGCCAGCAGCTCTTCAAGGGATACGCAGTATTTT. This codes for CASSSSRDTQYF. The J gene is TRBJ2-3, the V gene TRBV11-2; D not certain. V dropped 4 bases and J dropped 6 bases, with 8 bases sitting between them. Germline V gives CDR1 SGHAT, CDR2 FQNNGV. There are 12 residues in the CDR3. Full variable domain (rest looked up from reference TRBV11-2 and TRBJ2-3): EAGVAQSPRYKIIEKRQSVAFWCNPISGHATLYWYQQILGQGPKLLIQFQNNGVVDDSQLPKDRFSAERLKGVDSTLKIQPAKLEDSAVYLCASSSSRDTQYFGPGTRLTVL.

The chain recombines TRBV6-1 with TRBJ1-1; a possible D gene is TRBD1 (6 bases). In germline, CDR1 is MNHNS, CDR2 SASEGT. The CDR3 has 11 amino acids. The V end lost 6 bases, the J end lost 6 bases, and 8 bases lay between the germline ends. The CDR3 protein is CASRQGAEAFF. DNA for the CDR3: TGTGCCAGCAGACAGGGTGCTGAAGCTTTCTTT.

This chain joins TRBV18 and TRBJ1-1; a possible D gene is TRBD1 (6 bases). Germline V lookup: CDR1 KGHSH, CDR2 LQKENI. V shed 5 bases and J shed 5 bases, with 21 bases lying between them. CDR3 length equals 16 residues. Here the CDR3 reads CASSAQGRGQYTEAFF. As DNA, the CDR3 is TGTGCCAGCTCAGCCCAGGGGAGGGGACAATATACTGAAGCTTTCTTT.

The chain recombines TRBV10-3 with TRBJ2-5; 10 bases fit TRBD1. V dropped 4 bases and J dropped 4; count of bases not matched to a gene: 9. The CDR3 sequence is 16 residues long. The germline V gene has CDR1 ENHRY and CDR2 SYGVKD. In nucleotides, the CDR3 is TGTGCCATCAGTGGTAGACAGGGGGCGGAGGGAGAGACCCAGTACTTC. It specifies CAISGRQGAEGETQYF.

This chain connects TRBV11-2 to TRBJ2-2, with a weak D call TRBD1 (5 bases). CDR1 is SGHAT and CDR2 is FQNNGV in the germline V gene. This CDR3 contains 15 residues. With 6 bases removed from V and 6 bases from J, the gap between germline ends came to 17 bases. CDR3 sequence: CASRNRSMGSGELFF. The CDR3, as DNA: TGTGCCAGCAGAAACAGGTCCATGGGATCCGGGGAGCTGTTTTTT.

This rearrangement joins TRBV25-1 to TRBJ1-2; D gene uncertain. This CDR3 is built from 13 residues. CDR1 MGHDK and CDR2 SYGVNS come from the germline V gene. With 6 bases removed from V and 5 bases from J, the gap between germline ends came to 13 bases. The CDR3 sequence: CASSEGSGYGYTF. CDR3 coding DNA: TGTGCCAGCAGCGAAGGGTCGGGATATGGCTACACCTTC.